This is a list of T cell receptor beta chains from one sample in a study of T cell responses to AZD1222 COVID-19 vaccine. TCRdb's copy holds only in-frame clones and misses some; the assay was immunoSEQ multiplex PCR. The sample lists 95,000 to 110,000 clones, approximately 90% seen once, with about 9.1% in the top ten. Here the sequenced sample was peripheral blood, taken 28 days after the second AZD1222 dose. All receptors derive from an adult who received the AZD1222 COVID-19 vaccine. The CDR3 runs from the conserved cysteine through the conserved F or W. Fields, in order: CDR3 protein, CDR3 DNA, V gene, D gene, clone size, J gene. The D gene is left open where the match is weak. For some rows the clone size is stated as once, few or many, or as a class when expanded; others skip it.

cdr3_aa: CASSPRGQAGNQPQHF
cdr3_nt: TGTGCCAGCTCCCCGCGAGGCCAGGCTGGCAATCAGCCCCAGCATTTT
v_call: TRBV18
d_call: NA
clone_size: NA
j_call: TRBJ1-5

cdr3_aa: CASSEVAAGNTIYF
cdr3_nt: TGTGCCAGCAGTGAAGTAGCCGCGGGAAACACCATATATTTT
v_call: TRBV6-1
d_call: NA
clone_size: few
j_call: TRBJ1-3

cdr3_aa: CSVEGGDAYEQYF
cdr3_nt: TGCAGCGTTGAAGGGGGGGACGCCTACGAGCAGTACTTC
v_call: TRBV29-1
d_call: NA
clone_size: NA
j_call: TRBJ2-7

cdr3_aa: CASSVIVGGETQYF
cdr3_nt: TGTGCCAGCAGTGTAATTGTAGGCGGTGAGACCCAGTACTTC
v_call: TRBV2
d_call: NA
clone_size: NA
j_call: TRBJ2-5

cdr3_aa: CSVDLGARDEQYF
cdr3_nt: TGCAGCGTTGATCTGGGGGCGCGAGACGAGCAGTACTTC
v_call: TRBV29-1
d_call: NA
clone_size: NA
j_call: TRBJ2-7

cdr3_aa: CATSRDHTGGNQPQHF
cdr3_nt: TGTGCCACCAGCAGAGATCATACAGGGGGCAATCAGCCCCAGCATTTT
v_call: TRBV15
d_call: TRBD1
clone_size: NA
j_call: TRBJ1-5

cdr3_aa: CASSSGSGYTF
cdr3_nt: TGTGCCAGTAGTTCGGGGTCTGGCTACACCTTC
v_call: TRBV19
d_call: NA
clone_size: NA
j_call: TRBJ1-2

cdr3_aa: CASSLQGRETQYF
cdr3_nt: TGTGCCAGTAGTTTACAGGGTAGGGAGACCCAGTACTTC
v_call: TRBV19
d_call: NA
clone_size: once
j_call: TRBJ2-5

cdr3_aa: CASSQGQGIYNEQFF
cdr3_nt: TGTGCCAGCAGCCAAGGACAGGGCATATACAATGAGCAGTTCTTC
v_call: TRBV3-1/TRBV3-2
d_call: TRBD1
clone_size: NA
j_call: TRBJ2-1

cdr3_aa: CASNGLTENTEAFF
cdr3_nt: TGTGCCAGCAACGGGCTGACAGAGAACACTGAAGCTTTCTTT
v_call: TRBV11-1
d_call: NA
clone_size: NA
j_call: TRBJ1-1

cdr3_aa: CASSRDRGLSPLHF
cdr3_nt: TGTGCCAGCAGCCGGGACAGGGGCCTTTCACCCCTCCACTTT
v_call: TRBV6-5
d_call: TRBD1
clone_size: NA
j_call: TRBJ1-6

cdr3_aa: CASSLIAGGEAFF
cdr3_nt: TGTGCCAGCAGCCTGATCGCGGGGGGTGAAGCTTTCTTT
v_call: TRBV5-5
d_call: NA
clone_size: NA
j_call: TRBJ1-1

cdr3_aa: CASSSTGPHSYEQYF
cdr3_nt: TGTGCCAGCAGCTCGACAGGGCCCCACTCCTACGAGCAGTACTTC
v_call: TRBV7-2
d_call: TRBD1
clone_size: NA
j_call: TRBJ2-7

cdr3_aa: CAISQAAFF
cdr3_nt: TGTGCCATCTCTCAAGCGGCTTTCTTT
v_call: TRBV2
d_call: NA
clone_size: NA
j_call: TRBJ1-1

cdr3_aa: CAISADRGYNQPQHF
cdr3_nt: TGTGCCATCAGTGCAGACAGGGGGTACAATCAGCCCCAGCATTTT
v_call: TRBV10-3
d_call: TRBD1
clone_size: NA
j_call: TRBJ1-5

cdr3_aa: CASSPVGQGAGETQYF
cdr3_nt: TGTGCCAGCAGCCCGGTGGGACAGGGGGCTGGAGAGACCCAGTACTTC
v_call: TRBV5-4
d_call: TRBD1
clone_size: NA
j_call: TRBJ2-5

cdr3_aa: CASSPPYDREFMFF
cdr3_nt: TGTGCCAGCTCACCACCGTATGACAGGGAGTTTATGTTTTTT
v_call: TRBV18
d_call: TRBD1
clone_size: NA
j_call: TRBJ1-4

cdr3_aa: CASSRQGAGELFF
cdr3_nt: TGTGCCAGCAGTCGACAGGGAGCCGGGGAGCTGTTTTTT
v_call: TRBV12-3/TRBV12-4
d_call: TRBD1
clone_size: once
j_call: TRBJ2-2

cdr3_aa: CASSATMGTQYF
cdr3_nt: TGTGCCAGCAGCGCAACGATGGGTACGCAGTATTTT
v_call: TRBV7-3
d_call: NA
clone_size: once
j_call: TRBJ2-3

cdr3_aa: CSASKRSGSSYNEQFF
cdr3_nt: TGCAGTGCTAGTAAACGGAGCGGTAGCTCCTACAATGAGCAGTTCTTC
v_call: TRBV20-1
d_call: NA
clone_size: NA
j_call: TRBJ2-1

cdr3_aa: CAWSVPGTAIEQYF
cdr3_nt: TGTGCCTGGAGTGTTCCTGGGACGGCGATAGAGCAGTACTTC
v_call: TRBV30
d_call: NA
clone_size: NA
j_call: TRBJ2-7

cdr3_aa: CASSKRDGRTHEKLFF
cdr3_nt: TGTGCCAGCAGTAAACGGGACGGCCGGACACATGAAAAACTGTTTTTT
v_call: TRBV2
d_call: NA
clone_size: NA
j_call: TRBJ1-4

cdr3_aa: CASSLAIPGGNYGYTF
cdr3_nt: TGTGCCAGCAGCTTAGCTATACCCGGGGGGAACTATGGCTACACCTTC
v_call: TRBV7-2
d_call: NA
clone_size: NA
j_call: TRBJ1-2

cdr3_aa: CASSLRDGENSPLHF
cdr3_nt: TGTGCCAGCAGCTTGAGGGACGGAGAAAATTCACCCCTCCACTTT
v_call: TRBV7-3
d_call: NA
clone_size: NA
j_call: TRBJ1-6

cdr3_aa: CSVARDEQFF
cdr3_nt: TGCAGTGTTGCGCGAGATGAGCAGTTCTTC
v_call: TRBV20-1
d_call: NA
clone_size: NA
j_call: TRBJ2-1

cdr3_aa: CASSPQGLAVRNEQFF
cdr3_nt: TGTGCCAGCAGCCCCCAGGGACTAGCGGTTAGAAATGAGCAGTTCTTC
v_call: TRBV7-9
d_call: TRBD2
clone_size: NA
j_call: TRBJ2-1

cdr3_aa: CATSRDETGRGGNSPLHF
cdr3_nt: TGTGCCACCAGCAGAGATGAGACAGGGAGGGGGGGAAATTCACCCCTCCACTTT
v_call: TRBV15
d_call: TRBD1
clone_size: NA
j_call: TRBJ1-6

cdr3_aa: CASSLNTEAFF
cdr3_nt: TGTGCCAGCAGCTTGAACACTGAAGCTTTCTTT
v_call: TRBV27
d_call: NA
clone_size: NA
j_call: TRBJ1-1

cdr3_aa: CASSQDQTTEAFF
cdr3_nt: TGTGCCAGCAGCCAAGATCAAACAACCGAAGCTTTCTTT
v_call: TRBV4-2
d_call: NA
clone_size: NA
j_call: TRBJ1-1

cdr3_aa: CSVGFGAEGLLAFF
cdr3_nt: TGCAGCGTTGGATTTGGGGCTGAGGGACTTTTAGCTTTCTTT
v_call: TRBV29-1
d_call: NA
clone_size: NA
j_call: TRBJ1-1

cdr3_aa: CASSRNLAGGPRRQETQYF
cdr3_nt: TGTGCCAGTAGTAGAAACCTAGCGGGGGGGCCTAGGAGGCAAGAGACCCAGTACTTC
v_call: TRBV19
d_call: TRBD2
clone_size: NA
j_call: TRBJ2-5

cdr3_aa: CASSRIGPGADYGYTF
cdr3_nt: TGTGCCAGCTCGAGGATCGGTCCGGGAGCTGACTATGGCTACACCTTC
v_call: TRBV14
d_call: NA
clone_size: NA
j_call: TRBJ1-2

cdr3_aa: CASSYRTGGFSGANVLTF
cdr3_nt: TGTGCCAGCAGCTACCGGACAGGGGGATTCTCTGGGGCCAACGTCCTGACTTTC
v_call: TRBV5-8
d_call: TRBD1
clone_size: NA
j_call: TRBJ2-6

cdr3_aa: CASSALTNEKLFF
cdr3_nt: TGTGCCAGCAGCGCCCTAACTAATGAAAAACTGTTTTTT
v_call: TRBV7-9
d_call: NA
clone_size: NA
j_call: TRBJ1-4

cdr3_aa: CAAVGVGYNQPQHF
cdr3_nt: TGTGCCGCCGTCGGTGTTGGATACAATCAGCCCCAGCATTTT
v_call: TRBV6-5
d_call: NA
clone_size: once
j_call: TRBJ1-5

cdr3_aa: CASLGYRGVYTEAFF
cdr3_nt: TGTGCCAGCCTCGGGTACAGGGGGGTTTATACTGAAGCTTTCTTT
v_call: TRBV11-2
d_call: TRBD1
clone_size: NA
j_call: TRBJ1-1

cdr3_aa: CASSYTKGAISGNTIYF
cdr3_nt: TGTGCCAGCAGCTACACAAAGGGGGCGATCTCTGGAAACACCATATATTTT
v_call: TRBV7-9
d_call: TRBD1
clone_size: once
j_call: TRBJ1-3

cdr3_aa: CATPEQYF
cdr3_nt: TGTGCCACACCCGAGCAGTACTTC
v_call: TRBV24-1
d_call: NA
clone_size: NA
j_call: TRBJ2-7

cdr3_aa: CASSPTGEAGNTIYF
cdr3_nt: TGTGCCAGCTCACCCACAGGAGAGGCTGGAAACACCATATATTTT
v_call: TRBV18
d_call: NA
clone_size: NA
j_call: TRBJ1-3

cdr3_aa: CSDSSNLQGAFF
cdr3_nt: TGCAGCGACTCGTCCAACCTTCAAGGAGCTTTCTTT
v_call: TRBV29-1
d_call: NA
clone_size: NA
j_call: TRBJ1-1

cdr3_aa: CASRGSGRGTEAFF
cdr3_nt: TGTGCCAGCAGGGGCTCGGGGCGCGGCACTGAAGCTTTCTTT
v_call: TRBV5-4
d_call: NA
clone_size: NA
j_call: TRBJ1-1

cdr3_aa: CASSEYMKETQYF
cdr3_nt: TGCGCCAGCAGTGAGTACATGAAAGAGACCCAGTACTTC
v_call: TRBV10-1
d_call: NA
clone_size: NA
j_call: TRBJ2-5

cdr3_aa: CASSLGGLAGYNEQFF
cdr3_nt: TGTGCCAGCAGTTTAGGGGGACTAGCGGGGTACAATGAGCAGTTCTTC
v_call: TRBV27
d_call: TRBD2
clone_size: NA
j_call: TRBJ2-1

cdr3_aa: CASSSEPDSEAFF
cdr3_nt: TGTGCCAGCAGCTCCGAACCCGACAGTGAAGCTTTCTTT
v_call: TRBV11-2
d_call: NA
clone_size: NA
j_call: TRBJ1-1

cdr3_aa: CASSVGLAGTDTQYF
cdr3_nt: TGTGCCAGCAGCGTAGGACTAGCGGGCACAGATACGCAGTATTTT
v_call: TRBV9
d_call: TRBD2
clone_size: NA
j_call: TRBJ2-3

cdr3_aa: CASSTSGGPTYEQYF
cdr3_nt: TGTGCCAGCAGTACTAGCGGGGGGCCCACCTACGAGCAGTACTTC
v_call: TRBV6-5
d_call: TRBD2
clone_size: NA
j_call: TRBJ2-7

cdr3_aa: CASSYGTENQPQHF
cdr3_nt: TGTGCCAGCAGTTACGGGACAGAGAATCAGCCCCAGCATTTT
v_call: TRBV6-5
d_call: TRBD1
clone_size: NA
j_call: TRBJ1-5

cdr3_aa: CASAIQRGSGANVLTF
cdr3_nt: TGTGCCAGCGCTATACAACGCGGTTCTGGGGCCAACGTCCTGACTTTC
v_call: TRBV6-8
d_call: NA
clone_size: NA
j_call: TRBJ2-6

cdr3_aa: CASSSSPGQGYEQYF
cdr3_nt: TGTGCCAGCAGCTCCTCCCCGGGACAGGGGTACGAGCAGTACTTC
v_call: TRBV7-6
d_call: TRBD1
clone_size: NA
j_call: TRBJ2-7

cdr3_aa: CASSLSARGEGEQYF
cdr3_nt: TGTGCCAGCAGCTTATCCGCCCGGGGGGAGGGGGAGCAGTACTTC
v_call: TRBV7-8
d_call: TRBD2
clone_size: NA
j_call: TRBJ2-7

cdr3_aa: CASSQDTGELFF
cdr3_nt: TGTGCCAGCAGCCAGGACACCGGGGAGCTGTTTTTT
v_call: TRBV3-1/TRBV3-2
d_call: NA
clone_size: NA
j_call: TRBJ2-2